This passage covers 10 T cell receptor beta chains from one sample sequenced in a study of neurological immune-mediated disorders (dated by TCRdb to between 2018 and 2021). Library preparation used 5' RACE. The instrument was an Illumina HiSeq 2500. TCRdb itself trimmed the public reads at Q25 with fastp, ran MiXCR and retained productive beta chains. All rows with the same CDR3 protein become a single entry with the most common DNA and genes. For this sample the table gives just under 40,000 distinct CDR3 sequences, of which 6.5% to 8.5% were detected only once. Of the sample, just over 5.5% is held by the ten largest clones. The sample taken for sequencing was CD4+ T cells from blood. The receptors shown here come from a man between 50 and 59 years old in good health.

The table lists this clonotype with many counts. The chain is built from TRBV6-2 or TRBV6-3 and TRBJ2-7; D assignment may be TRBD1 or TRBD2 (5 bases each). Trimming shortened V by 5 bases and J by 0 bases, and 17 bases separated the two germline ends. Per the germline V gene, CDR1 is MNHEY and CDR2 is SVGEGT. The CDR3 runs 16 residues. The CDR3 DNA reads TGTGCCAGCAGTGGGGACCGAGGCCGAAGCTCCTACGAGCAGTACTTC. Its protein product is CASSGDRGRSSYEQYF.

This clonotype was seen at least ten times. This sequence joins TRBV20-1 and TRBJ1-5; D possibly corresponds to TRBD1 (5 bases). Germline CDR1 and CDR2: DFQATT and SNEGSKA (reference sequence). The CDR3 extends over 12 amino acids. Trimming took 4 bases from V and 2 from J, leaving 6 bases between them. CDR3 DNA sequence: TGCAGTGCTATGGGGGGCAATCAGCCCCAGCATTTT. It codes for CSAMGGNQPQHF.

This clonotype has a count of ten or more. V gene TRBV20-1 combines with J gene TRBJ1-2, with D possibly matching TRBD1 (5 bases). From germline, CDR1 is DFQATT and CDR2 SNEGSKA (reference sequence). V was pared by 0 bases and J by 6 bases, with 11 bases between. This CDR3 is 13 amino acids long. The CDR3 sequence is CSARDAAGNGYTF. DNA of the CDR3: TGCAGTGCTAGAGATGCGGCAGGGAATGGCTACACCTTC.

The chain links TRBV28 to TRBJ1-5, with D possibly being TRBD1 (5 bases). Between the trimmed V and J ends, which lost 3 bases and 4 bases, there was a span of 10 bases. CDR1 is MDHEN and CDR2 is SYDVKM in the germline V gene. The CDR3 has 14 amino acids. CDR3 residues: CASSFQGRNQPQHF. CDR3 coding DNA: TGTGCCAGCAGTTTCCAGGGAAGGAATCAGCCCCAGCATTTT.

This clonotype was observed many times. This chain uses TRBV6-2 or TRBV6-3 with TRBJ2-1; 12 bases map to TRBD2. The CDR3 is 18 amino acids. Germline V CDR1 and CDR2: MNHEY, SVGEGT. Germline trimming cut 6 bases from V and 2 bases from J; bases unmatched to any gene: 11. CDR3 sequence reads: CASRPGLAGWGTYNEQFF. CDR3 DNA: TGTGCCAGCAGACCGGGACTAGCGGGCTGGGGAACCTACAATGAGCAGTTCTTC.

At least ten counts were recorded for this clonotype. The chain couples TRBV12-3 or TRBV12-4 to TRBJ2-3, with D tentatively TRBD2 (6 bases). The CDR3 sequence is 16 residues long. Trimming removed 0 bases at V and 3 bases at J, with 13 bases between. CDR3 coding DNA: TGTGCCAGCAGTTTAGCGGGAGGCCCGGGTACAGATACGCAGTATTTT. It codes for CASSLAGGPGTDTQYF.

This clonotype was found many times. The rearrangement uses TRBV12-3 or TRBV12-4 and TRBJ2-5, with 7 bases aligning to TRBD2. V was clipped by 6 bases and J by 5 bases; unmatched bases: 6. This CDR3 has 13 residues. CDR3 nucleotide sequence: TGTGCCAGCAGACCGACTAGCTCCGAGACCCAGTACTTC. Protein sequence: CASRPTSSETQYF.

This clonotype has ten or more counts. The CDR3 DNA sequence: TGCGCCAGCAGCTTGGCCCGGGGGACCCCCTACGAGCAGTACTTC. It translates to CASSLARGTPYEQYF. This sequence joins TRBV5-1 and TRBJ2-7; weak D call: TRBD2 (6 bases). Trimming took 0 bases from V and 2 from J, leaving 12 bases between them. The CDR3 runs 15 residues. Germline V gives CDR1 SGHRS, CDR2 YFSETQ.

This clonotype was counted many times. The chain uses TRBV4-2 and TRBJ2-7; the D gene is possibly TRBD2 (6 bases). This CDR3 is built from 16 residues. Germline V lookup: CDR1 LGHNA, CDR2 YNFKEQ. V lost 0 bases and J lost 2, with 14 bases in between. CDR3 loop: CASSQDLTRGAYEQYF. The DNA for the CDR3 is TGTGCCAGCAGCCAAGATTTGACTAGAGGGGCCTACGAGCAGTACTTC.

This clonotype has at least ten counts. CDR3 protein: CASSLNGVVIGEQFF. The DNA for the CDR3 is TGTGCCAGCAGTTTAAATGGGGTCGTCATTGGTGAGCAGTTCTTC. The V and J genes are TRBV27 and TRBJ2-1; D gene uncertain. The CDR3 has 15 amino acids. With 2 bases removed from V and 9 bases from J, the gap between germline ends came to 17 bases. The germline V gene has CDR1 MNHEY and CDR2 SMNVEV (reference sequence).